This T cell receptor (beta chain) was identified during a study of blood T cell repertoires in COVID-19. Study-level information: T cells, B-cell-depleted T cells, or PBMCs provided the cDNA or gDNA that served as material.

Germline CDR1 MNHEY, CDR2 SMNVEV (reference sequence). This CDR3 is built from 12 residues. V dropped 7 bases and J dropped 7 bases, with 12 bases sitting between them. Profiled with immunoSEQ multiplex PCR; TCRdb holds only in-frame clones, not every one. The sample consists of about 240,000 clones, approximately 85% of them appearing once. Those enrolled in Seattle joined during active infection and were followed longitudinally afterward. The chain employs TRBV27 and TRBJ2-3; possible D gene TRBD2, 5 bases. The TCR originated in a man between 45 and 60 years old with COVID-19, enrolled during active disease. Sequenced sample: peripheral blood. Here the CDR3 DNA reads TGTGCCAGCACCGGAGGCCCCAATACGCAGTATTTT. Amino acids: CASTGGPNTQYF.